Following are 12 T cell receptor beta chains from one sample sequenced in a study of Graves' ophthalmopathy and Graves' hyperthyroidism. TCR beta CDR3 regions were amplified from RNA transcripts. Second-round multiplex PCR followed a first-round RT-PCR using HTBI primers. Using its own MiXCR run on the multiplex PCR reads, TCRdb lists one record per CDR3 protein. The sample lists around 670,000 distinct CDR3 sequences; 40% were seen once. Specimen: peripheral blood. These receptors all come from an adult man with Graves' ophthalmopathy.

This clonotype appeared a few times. This rearrangement joins TRBV19 to TRBJ1-2; maybe TRBD1 (6 bases). There are 15 residues in the CDR3. Trimming removed 7 bases from V and 9 bases from J, with 24 bases in between. The V gene's germline CDR1 is LNHDA and CDR2 SQIVND (reference sequence). CDR3 DNA sequence: TGTGCCAGTAACAACCCACAGGGAGCTGGGTTGAGCTACACCTTC. It translates to CASNNPQGAGLSYTF.

At least ten counts were recorded for this clonotype. V is TRBV2 and J is TRBJ1-6, with D unclear. Trimming removed 5 bases from V and 7 bases from J, with 12 bases in between. The CDR3 spans 14 residues. CDR1 and CDR2 (germline): SNHLY, FYNNEI. For the CDR3, the DNA is TGTGCCAGCAGTCCGACAACAACCAATTCACCCCTCCACTTT. This sequence encodes CASSPTTTNSPLHF.

The rearrangement links TRBV4-2 to TRBJ2-2, with D perhaps TRBD1 or TRBD2 (5 bases each). Germline V gene lookup returns CDR1 LGHNA and CDR2 YNFKEQ. Trimming cost V 1 base and J 3 bases, with 9 bases left between them. This CDR3 has 15 residues. The CDR3 DNA reads as TGTGCCAGCAGCCAAGGAGGGGATCACACCGGGGAGCTGTTTTTT. Translation gives CASSQGGDHTGELFF.

This clonotype was observed many times. The V gene is TRBV29-1, the J gene TRBJ2-5; D gene ambiguous. Germline lookup yields CDR1 SQVTM and CDR2 ANQGSEA. The CDR3 runs 12 residues. The V end was cut by 4 bases, the J end by 1 base, with 7 bases between. CDR3 amino acids: CSVGTIQETQYF. CDR3 DNA: TGCAGCGTTGGGACGATCCAAGAGACCCAGTACTTC.

Note on this clonotype: This may arise from a read error, as a much more abundant clone is one base away. This chain joins TRBV7-2 and TRBJ2-7; D possibly matches TRBD1 or TRBD2 (6 bases each). Germline V gene lookup returns CDR1 SGHTA and CDR2 FQGNSA. The CDR3 is 15 amino acids. The CDR3 spells CASGHPTGPSVEQYF. CDR3 DNA: TGTGCTAGCGGCCACCCGACAGGACCTTCGGTAGAGCAGTACTTC. The full variable domain, rest sourced from reference TRBV7-2 and TRBJ2-7, is GAGVSQSPSNKVTEKGKDVELRCDPISGHTALYWYRQSLGQGLEFLIYFQGNSAPDKSGLPSDRFSAERTGGSVSTLTIQRTQQEDSAVYLCASGHPTGPSVEQYFGPGTRLTVT.

To note about this clonotype: This CDR3 is missing its conserved last phenylalanine or tryptophan, likely due to a read error. V is TRBV20-1 and J is TRBJ2-5, with D perhaps matching TRBD2 (6 bases). The CDR3 consists of 14 residues. Germline CDR1 and CDR2: DFQATT and SNEGSKA (reference sequence). The V gene lost 2 bases and the J gene lost 5 bases, with 15 bases spanning the gap. The chain's CDR3 is CSARRTEGVETQYC. The CDR3 nucleotides are TGCAGTGCTAGAAGGACGGAGGGAGTCGAGACCCAGTACTGC.

The chain couples TRBV5-1 to TRBJ2-7; TRBD2 aligns across 7 bases. V shed 2 bases and J 7 bases; nucleotides not matched to a gene: 12. Germline CDR1 SGHRS, CDR2 YFSETQ. This CDR3 contains 15 residues. The CDR3 bases are TGCGCCAGCAGCTTTTCTTTGGCGCCCGGGGGGGAGCAGTACTTC. Translated: CASSFSLAPGGEQYF.

The sample holds many counts of this clonotype. This chain uses TRBV6-5 with TRBJ1-2; D may be TRBD1 (5 bases). The V end was cut by 5 bases, the J end by 4 bases, with 14 bases between. Per the germline V gene, CDR1 is MNHEY and CDR2 is SVGAGI. CDR3 size: 14 residues. The CDR3 reads CASSPAPGIYGYTF. CDR3 in DNA: TGTGCCAGCAGTCCGGCCCCAGGGATCTATGGCTACACCTTC.

This chain connects TRBV2 to TRBJ2-7; D is perhaps TRBD1 or TRBD2 (5 bases each). The CDR3 contains 15 residues. Between the trimmed V and J ends, which lost 5 bases and 3 bases, there was a span of 17 bases. The germline V gene has CDR1 SNHLY and CDR2 FYNNEI. Written as DNA, the CDR3 is TGTGCCAGCAGTTTCGAGGGGCTACCCTACTACGAGCAGTACTTC. Amino acid sequence: CASSFEGLPYYEQYF.

The sample holds a few counts of this clonotype. The CDR3 bases are TGCAGTGCTAAACAGGGGGAGACCCAGTACTTC. This gives the protein CSAKQGETQYF. V usage is TRBV20-1 and J usage is TRBJ2-5; 7 nucleotides line up with TRBD1. The length of the CDR3 is 11 residues. V lost 4 bases to trimming and J lost 5 bases; unmatched junction nucleotides: 1. Germline CDR1 is DFQATT and CDR2 is SNEGSKA (reference sequence).

The J gene is TRBJ2-5, the V gene TRBV25-1; 11 bases agree with TRBD2. The trim removed 8 bases at V and 4 bases at J, leaving 12 bases unmatched. Germline CDR1 MGHDK, CDR2 SYGVNS. The CDR3 has 16 amino acids. The CDR3 DNA reads as TGTGCCAGCGTTGCGGCTAGCGGGAGGCCGGGAGAGACCCAGTACTTC. Encoded protein: CASVAASGRPGETQYF.

This chain joins TRBV12-3 or TRBV12-4 and TRBJ2-7; D is perhaps TRBD1 (5 bases). The CDR3 length is 14 residues. The ends were cut back, 4 bases at V and 3 bases at J, with 13 bases in the middle. The chain's CDR3 is CASSWTTNDYEQYF. As DNA, the CDR3 is TGTGCCAGCAGTTGGACAACGAACGACTACGAGCAGTACTTC.